This T cell receptor (beta chain) was sequenced during a study of CD8 T cells in Susac syndrome. Study observations and caveats: Individuals included in the TCR sequencing and HLA analysis were acknowledged by the study to be relatively few in number.

An input of roughly 0.5 to 1 ug of RNA was subjected to reverse transcription using random hexamers. TCRdb re-called the immunoSEQ multiplex PCR reads through MiXCR, storing one row per CDR3 protein. The sample lists around 200,000 distinct CDR3 sequences, about 94% occurring once. The CDR3 loop spans 16 amino acids. The germline CDR1 and CDR2 sequences are LGHNA and YSLEER. With 2 bases clipped from V and 3 bases from J, the junction kept 6 bases outside the gene matches. Comment on this clonotype: Its antigen is still unknown.

TCR beta sequences were obtained from blood CD8+ and CD4+ T cells. The multiple sclerosis controls, all treatment-naive patients, had relapsing-remitting disease that was stable or active. TEMRA cells were enriched by FACS, and CD4+ and CD8+ T cells were negatively isolated. This TCR was recovered from a human donor with multiple sclerosis. This chain uses TRBV4-3 with TRBJ2-1, with 8 nucleotides matching TRBD2. The sample was CD4+ T cells from PBMCs. Here the CDR3 DNA reads TGCGCCAGCAGCCAACACACTAGCGGTGGCTACAATGAGCAGTTCTTC. It translates to CASSQHTSGGYNEQFF.